This TCR beta chain appears in the sequencing data of a study of T cells after yellow fever vaccination. Study-level background: It was SMART-Seq v4 Ultra Low Input that prepared the fractions with low cell numbers. The study's findings and limits: Peaking faster, on day 5 versus 15, the secondary response was nonetheless weaker. Detected again after the booster were most primary-vaccination clones, at about 96% CD4 and approximately 90% CD8. Relatively few clonotypes were ones that appeared in both CD4 and CD8 compartments.

Trimming removed 3 bases at V and 8 bases at J, with 11 bases between. CDR1 and CDR2 (germline): SGDLS, YYNGEE. This CDR3 is 13 amino acids long. From the 5' RACE reads, TCRdb called clonotypes with MiXCR, one entry per CDR3 protein. Counted here are 400,000 to 450,000 distinct CDR3 sequences, approximately 18% occurring once; the ten biggest clones make up 15% to 20%. This clonotype was picked up a small number of times. Its specificity is not known. The sample consisted of PBMCs, taken before the yellow fever booster vaccination. This chain links TRBV9 with TRBJ1-4, with D possibly being TRBD1 (5 bases). This TCR was sampled from a man aged 18 to 29 who received the YFV17D yellow fever vaccine. The CDR3 sequence: CASSATRGEKLFF. The CDR3 coding sequence is TGTGCCAGCAGCGCTACCCGGGGCGAAAAACTGTTTTTT.